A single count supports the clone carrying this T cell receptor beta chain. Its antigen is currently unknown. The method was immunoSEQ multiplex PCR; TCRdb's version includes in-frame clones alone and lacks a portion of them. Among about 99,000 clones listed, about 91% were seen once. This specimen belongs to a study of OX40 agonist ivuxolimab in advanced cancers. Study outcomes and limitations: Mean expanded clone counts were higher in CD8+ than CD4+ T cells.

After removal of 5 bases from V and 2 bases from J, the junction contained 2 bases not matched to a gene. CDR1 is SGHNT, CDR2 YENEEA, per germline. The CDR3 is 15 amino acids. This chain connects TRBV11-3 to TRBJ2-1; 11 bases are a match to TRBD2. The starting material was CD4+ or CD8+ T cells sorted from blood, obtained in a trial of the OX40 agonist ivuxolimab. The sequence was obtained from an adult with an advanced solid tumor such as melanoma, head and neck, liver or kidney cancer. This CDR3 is CASSTSGSPYNEQFF. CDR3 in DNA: TGTGCCAGCAGCACTAGCGGGAGCCCCTACAATGAGCAGTTCTTC.